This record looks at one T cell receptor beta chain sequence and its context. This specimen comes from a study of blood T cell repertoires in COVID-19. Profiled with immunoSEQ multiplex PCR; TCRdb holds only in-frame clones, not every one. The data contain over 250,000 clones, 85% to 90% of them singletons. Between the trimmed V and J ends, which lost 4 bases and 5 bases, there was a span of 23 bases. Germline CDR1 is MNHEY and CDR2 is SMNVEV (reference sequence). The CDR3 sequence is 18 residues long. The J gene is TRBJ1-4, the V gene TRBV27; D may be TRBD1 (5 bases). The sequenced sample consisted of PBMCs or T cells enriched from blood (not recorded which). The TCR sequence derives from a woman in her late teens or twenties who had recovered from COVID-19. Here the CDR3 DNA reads TGTGCCAGCAGTTCACCTCAGGAAGGGGATGGGGTGAATGAAAAACTGTTTTTT. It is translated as CASSSPQEGDGVNEKLFF.